These 28 T cell receptor beta chains share one sample of origin, sequenced in a study of blood T cell repertoires in COVID-19. Clones were read by immunoSEQ multiplex PCR, and TCRdb kept only the in-frame ones, dropping some. The table includes about 310,000 clones, about 89% detected once. The sequencing input was PBMCs or T cells enriched from blood (not recorded which). The receptor source for this set is a woman in her forties who had recovered from COVID-19.

This clone has only a few counts. The gene calls are TRBV19 and TRBJ1-4; 7 bases fit TRBD1. This CDR3 comprises 13 residues. CDR1 is LNHDA and CDR2 is SQIVND in the germline V gene (reference sequence). V trimming: 8 bases; J trimming: 8 bases; junction bases outside the gene matches: 8. In nucleotides, the CDR3 is TGTGCCAGTGCAACAGGGGATCGAGAAAAACTGTTTTTT. Its translation: CASATGDREKLFF.

The V and J genes are TRBV7-9 and TRBJ2-1; the match to TRBD2 covers 12 bases. This CDR3 has 15 residues. The germline V gene encodes CDR1 SEHNR and CDR2 FQNEAQ (reference sequence). Trimming at V came to 5 bases and at J to 4 bases, leaving 3 bases not matched to a gene. The CDR3 nucleotides read TGTGCCAGCAGCCCAGGACTAGCGGGATACAATGAGCAGTTCTTC. It specifies CASSPGLAGYNEQFF.

This sequence joins TRBV5-1 and TRBJ1-2; D is possibly TRBD1 (6 bases). CDR3 length: 13 amino acids. Germline values: CDR1 SGHRS, CDR2 YFSETQ. Between the trimmed V and J ends, which lost 4 bases and 1 base, there was a span of 8 bases. CDR3 DNA sequence: TGCGCCAGCAGCCAGGACAGTAACTATGGCTACACCTTC. Amino acid sequence: CASSQDSNYGYTF. Looking up the rest from reference TRBV5-1 and TRBJ1-2 gives the full variable domain: KAGVTQTPRYLIKTRGQQVTLSCSPISGHRSVSWYQQTPGQGLQFLFEYFSETQRNKGNFPGRFSGRQFSNSRSEMNVSTLELGDSALYLCASSQDSNYGYTFGSGTRLTVV.

This chain joins TRBV24-1 and TRBJ1-3; D uncertain. The CDR3 sequence is 18 residues long. Germline V gene sequence: CDR1 KGHDR, CDR2 SFDVKD. V was cut by 5 bases and J by 0 bases, with 19 bases left in between. The CDR3 coding sequence is TGTGCCACCAGTGCTCGCCCCATGATGATCAGCTCTGGAAACACCATATATTTT. It is translated as CATSARPMMISSGNTIYF.

This CDR3 reads CASSQGLREWAKNIQYF. The DNA of the CDR3 is TGCGCCAGCAGCCAAGGGTTAAGGGAGTGGGCCAAAAACATTCAGTACTTC. The chain is built from TRBV4-3 and TRBJ2-4; a weak D match, TRBD2 (5 bases). Germline V lookup: CDR1 LGHNA, CDR2 YSLEER. This CDR3 is 17 amino acids long. The V and J ends lost 1 base and 1 base respectively, with 14 bases between them.

The chain is built from TRBV7-3 and TRBJ2-2; 8 bases fit TRBD1. This CDR3 contains 13 residues. With V trimmed by 6 bases and J by 6 bases, 3 bases remained unmatched. Germline CDR1 and CDR2: SGHTA and FQGTGA. CDR3 in amino acids: CASRPQGAGELFF. The CDR3 DNA is TGTGCCAGCAGACCACAGGGGGCCGGGGAGCTGTTTTTT.

The rearrangement uses TRBV4-2 and TRBJ2-7; no clear D gene. The CDR3 consists of 14 residues. The ends were cut back, 1 base at V and 4 bases at J, with 11 bases in the middle. The germline CDR1 and CDR2 sequences are LGHNA and YNFKEQ. The CDR3 protein is CASSQAPSTYEQYF. The CDR3 coding sequence is TGTGCCAGCAGCCAAGCCCCTTCCACTTACGAGCAGTACTTC.

The chain has TRBV15 and TRBJ1-1; no firm D call. Per the germline V gene, CDR1 is LNHNV and CDR2 is YYDKDF (reference sequence). Trimming took 0 bases from V and 6 from J, leaving 14 bases between them. CDR3 length: 15 residues. CDR3 bases: TGTGCCACCAGCAGAGATCGGCGGGTCGGTGCTGAAGCTTTCTTT. This translates into CATSRDRRVGAEAFF.

The gene calls are TRBV6-9 and TRBJ2-1, with TRBD1 matching over 8 bases. CDR3 size: 15 residues. V lost 3 bases, J lost 4 bases, and 5 bases stayed unmatched. Germline V gene lookup returns CDR1 MNHGY and CDR2 SVAAGI. The CDR3 loop reads CASSYPTGVYNEQFF. CDR3 bases: TGTGCCAGCAGTTACCCGACAGGGGTATACAATGAGCAGTTCTTC.

The J gene is TRBJ2-7, the V gene TRBV29-1; a weak D match, TRBD1 (6 bases). Germline-derived CDR1 and CDR2 are SQVTM and ANQGSEA. Deletions cut 3 bases from V and 2 bases from J, with 11 bases between. The CDR3 length is 13 residues. The CDR3 loop reads CSVDGQNTYEQYF. Here the CDR3 DNA reads TGCAGCGTTGATGGACAGAACACCTACGAGCAGTACTTC.

A single count supports this clone. The chain carries TRBV30 and TRBJ1-1; maybe TRBD1 (5 bases). Germline lookup yields CDR1 GTSNPN and CDR2 SVGIG (reference sequence). Trimming took off 2 bases at V and 4 bases at J, with 8 bases between the two ends. This CDR3 has 12 residues. The CDR3 spells CAWSMDITEAFF. The CDR3 nucleotides read TGTGCCTGGAGTATGGACATCACTGAAGCTTTCTTT.

This clone was seen only once. The chain carries TRBV19 and TRBJ2-2; 8 bases match TRBD1. Trimming cost V 6 bases and J 5 bases; bases outside gene matches: 11. This CDR3 region has 16 residues. CDR1 LNHDA and CDR2 SQIVND come from the germline V gene (reference sequence). The CDR3 DNA is TGTGCCAGTAGCCTATCCCGAACAGGGGGTACCGGGGAGCTGTTTTTT. As protein: CASSLSRTGGTGELFF.

The V gene is TRBV19, the J gene TRBJ2-7, with D tentatively TRBD1 (6 bases). Germline CDR1 and CDR2: LNHDA and SQIVND (reference sequence). Trimming cost V 3 bases and J 6 bases, with 30 bases left between them. This CDR3 spans 19 amino acids. CDR3 in amino acids: CASSIRQDLRQSPKSEQYF. The CDR3 DNA reads as TGTGCCAGTAGTATCCGACAGGACTTACGCCAAAGCCCTAAATCCGAGCAGTACTTC.

The chain couples TRBV27 to TRBJ1-1; no reliable D call. CDR1 MNHEY and CDR2 SMNVEV come from the germline V gene (reference sequence). The length of the CDR3 is 14 residues. Trimming took off 6 bases at V and 4 bases at J, with 15 bases between the two ends. This CDR3 is CASRERKAGTEAFF. Here the CDR3 DNA reads TGTGCCAGCAGGGAAAGAAAGGCGGGCACTGAAGCTTTCTTT.

A single count supports this clone. The chain has TRBV4-1 and TRBJ2-1; 9 bases are a match to TRBD2. The CDR3 loop spans 17 amino acids. V was pared by 1 base and J by 6 bases, with 10 bases of the junction left unmatched. Germline CDR1 is MGHRA and CDR2 is YSYEKL. The CDR3 spells CASSQGGQAGGPNEQFF. CDR3 nucleotide sequence: TGCGCCAGCAGCCAAGGCGGCCAGGCGGGGGGGCCCAATGAGCAGTTCTTC.

This rearrangement joins TRBV29-1 to TRBJ2-7; 7 bases line up with TRBD1. The trim removed 1 base at V and 0 bases at J, leaving 12 bases unmatched. Germline CDR1 SQVTM, CDR2 ANQGSEA. This CDR3 is 17 amino acids long. The CDR3 here is CSVEGPTGTVDSYEQYF. DNA for the CDR3: TGCAGCGTTGAAGGCCCGACCGGGACAGTAGACTCCTACGAGCAGTACTTC.

This clone was seen a handful of times. Different DNA sequences within this sample yield the same CDR3. The chain uses TRBV6-5 and TRBJ1-1; tentative D call: TRBD1 (5 bases). In germline, CDR1 is MNHEY, CDR2 SVGAGI. The V end was cut by 2 bases, the J end by 4 bases, with 11 bases between. This CDR3 is built from 14 residues. The CDR3 region has the DNA TGTGCCAGCAGTTACGCCCCCGGGGGCACTGAAGCTTTCTTT. Encoded protein: CASSYAPGGTEAFF.

The chain links TRBV28 to TRBJ2-2; TRBD1 is a possible D gene (6 bases). This CDR3 is built from 13 residues. CDR1 MDHEN and CDR2 SYDVKM come from the germline V gene. Deletions cut 6 bases from V and 7 bases from J, with 12 bases between. The CDR3 region has the DNA TGTGCCAGCAGCACAACAGGGTTCGGGGAGCTGTTTTTT. Protein sequence: CASSTTGFGELFF.

The chain employs TRBV10-3 and TRBJ1-2; D gene ambiguous. V was cut by 6 bases and J by 4 bases, with 12 bases left in between. Per the germline V gene, CDR1 is ENHRY and CDR2 is SYGVKD. The CDR3 totals 13 residues. This CDR3 reads CAIRGEPLYGYTF. The CDR3 DNA sequence: TGTGCCATCAGGGGCGAACCTCTCTATGGCTACACCTTC.

This sequence joins TRBV7-3 and TRBJ2-1; D remains ambiguous. The CDR3 sequence is 16 residues long. V lost 2 bases and J lost 0, with 11 bases in between. Germline V gene sequence: CDR1 SGHTA, CDR2 FQGTGA. The CDR3: CASSLYGASSYNEQFF. CDR3 coding DNA: TGTGCCAGCAGCTTATACGGAGCGAGCTCCTACAATGAGCAGTTCTTC.

V gene TRBV9 combines with J gene TRBJ1-1; D remains ambiguous. The length of the CDR3 is 13 residues. Trimming took off 2 bases at V and 5 bases at J, with 10 bases between the two ends. CDR1 is SGDLS, CDR2 YYNGEE, per germline. CDR3 protein: CASSVGVGTEAFF. The CDR3 DNA reads TGTGCCAGCAGCGTGGGCGTTGGGACTGAAGCTTTCTTT.

The chain uses TRBV24-1 and TRBJ2-2, with D tentatively TRBD2 (5 bases). The length of the CDR3 is 15 residues. The V gene lost 1 base and the J gene lost 5 bases, with 10 bases spanning the gap. Germline values: CDR1 KGHDR, CDR2 SFDVKD. Here the CDR3 DNA reads TGTGCCACCAGTGATTTCGGCGGAGGAACCGGGGAGCTGTTTTTT. It is translated as CATSDFGGGTGELFF.

The chain recombines TRBV7-9 with TRBJ2-7; 7 nucleotides align to TRBD1. The length of the CDR3 is 15 residues. Per germline, CDR1 SEHNR and CDR2 FQNEAQ (reference sequence). Losses at the gene ends were 5 bases for V and 2 bases for J; bases not matched to a gene: 9. CDR3 bases: TGTGCCAGCAGCGAACAGGGGCCTCTCACCTACGAGCAGTACTTC. It translates to CASSEQGPLTYEQYF.

The chain uses TRBV27 and TRBJ2-5, with D possibly being TRBD2 (5 bases). Deletions cut 2 bases from V and 1 base from J, with 14 bases between. This CDR3 comprises 16 residues. Germline assignment: CDR1 MNHEY and CDR2 SMNVEV (reference sequence). CDR3 residues: CASSLHGRVGQETQYF. Written as DNA, the CDR3 is TGTGCCAGCAGTTTACACGGGCGGGTAGGCCAAGAGACCCAGTACTTC.

The sample holds a few counts of this clone. The chain joins TRBV7-9 to TRBJ2-7; a possible D gene is TRBD2 (6 bases). The CDR3 is made up of 13 amino acids. V was shortened by 1 base and J by 4 bases, with 8 bases between the two germline ends. Germline values: CDR1 SEHNR, CDR2 FQNEAQ (reference sequence). CDR3 sequence: CASSLGGDYEQYF. DNA of the CDR3: TGTGCCAGCAGCTTAGGGGGGGATTACGAGCAGTACTTC.

This sequence joins TRBV19 and TRBJ1-2; D is unclear. V dropped 5 bases and J dropped 0 bases, with 16 bases sitting between them. The germline V gene has CDR1 LNHDA and CDR2 SQIVND (reference sequence). The CDR3 is 16 residues long. The CDR3 region has the DNA TGTGCCAGTAGTTTACGGGAGGTGGAACCTAACTATGGCTACACCTTC. The encoded protein is CASSLREVEPNYGYTF.

The rearrangement uses TRBV18 and TRBJ2-1; D call uncertain. Trimming left V 3 bases short and J 0 bases short, with 18 bases between. Germline V gives CDR1 KGHSH, CDR2 LQKENI. This CDR3 has 18 amino acids. The CDR3 loop reads CASSPFARPASSYNEQFF. In nucleotides, the CDR3 is TGTGCCAGCTCACCGTTTGCCCGCCCAGCTAGCTCCTACAATGAGCAGTTCTTC.

The count of this clone is one. The chain has TRBV30 and TRBJ1-1; D may be TRBD1 (6 bases). V lost 0 bases and J 3 bases, leaving 14 bases between the germline ends. The germline CDR1 and CDR2 sequences are GTSNPN and SVGIG (reference sequence). The length of the CDR3 is 15 residues. This CDR3 reads CAWSVYPQGDTEAFF. The CDR3 nucleotides read TGTGCCTGGAGTGTATACCCACAGGGTGACACTGAAGCTTTCTTT.